Listed below are T cell receptor beta chains from one sample, sequenced in a study of T cell responses to AZD1222 COVID-19 vaccine. The repertoire was sequenced with immunoSEQ multiplex PCR; TCRdb's copy has only in-frame clones and lacks some. The data show around 260,000 clones, just over 90% seen once. The sequences come from peripheral blood, collected on day 0 of AZD1222 vaccination. Source of these receptors: an adult in good health. The CDR3 runs from the conserved cysteine through the conserved F or W. Fields, in order: J gene, V gene, D gene, CDR3 length, clone size, CDR3 DNA, CDR3 protein. The D gene is left open where the match is weak. A row's size may be missing; if present it is once, few, many or a size class.

J: TRBJ2-7; V: TRBV29-1; D: -; length: 13; size: -; DNA: TGCAGCGTTGCCCCCCGACGATCCTACGAGCAGTACTTC; CDR3: CSVAPRRSYEQYF
J: TRBJ1-5; V: TRBV2; D: TRBD1; length: 15; size: -; DNA: TGTGCCAGCAGTGCAGGGGGTGGCCGCAATCAGCCCCAGCATTTT; CDR3: CASSAGGGRNQPQHF
J: TRBJ1-3; V: TRBV5-8; D: -; length: 14; size: -; DNA: TGTGCCAGCAGCTTGGACAGGGCGGGAAACACCATATATTTT; CDR3: CASSLDRAGNTIYF
J: TRBJ2-7; V: TRBV2; D: TRBD2; length: 16; size: -; DNA: TGTGCCAGCAGTGAAACCTTCCCTAGCGGATCCTACGAGCAGTACTTC; CDR3: CASSETFPSGSYEQYF
J: TRBJ2-2; V: TRBV5-1; D: TRBD2; length: 15; size: -; DNA: TGCGCCAGCAGCCTGACTAGCGGGGCCACCGGGGAGCTGTTTTTT; CDR3: CASSLTSGATGELFF
J: TRBJ2-5; V: TRBV25-1; D: -; length: 14; size: -; DNA: TGTGCCAGCAGTGAATACCACAACCAAGAGACCCAGTACTTC; CDR3: CASSEYHNQETQYF
J: TRBJ2-7; V: TRBV28; D: TRBD2; length: 14; size: -; DNA: TGTGCCAGCAGGGATCTAGCGGGACCATACGAGCAGTACTTC; CDR3: CASRDLAGPYEQYF
J: TRBJ1-6; V: TRBV11-2; D: TRBD1; length: 16; size: -; DNA: TGTGCCAGCAGCCTGACAGGGGGCTCCTATAATTCACCCCTCCACTTT; CDR3: CASSLTGGSYNSPLHF
J: TRBJ2-7; V: TRBV29-1; D: -; length: 13; size: -; DNA: TGCAGCGTTGGGTCTGGTACCACCTACGAGCAGTACTTC; CDR3: CSVGSGTTYEQYF
J: TRBJ2-3; V: TRBV5-1; D: -; length: 14; size: -; DNA: TGCGCCAGCAGCTTGGCCCGAGGGTTTGATACGCAGTATTTT; CDR3: CASSLARGFDTQYF
J: TRBJ1-1; V: TRBV14; D: -; length: 13; size: -; DNA: TGTGCCAGCAGCCAAGTCGGACAGAGGGAAGCTTTCTTT; CDR3: CASSQVGQREAFF
J: TRBJ1-3; V: TRBV9; D: TRBD1; length: 13; size: -; DNA: TGTGCCAGCAGCAACAGGGGAGGAAACACCATATATTTT; CDR3: CASSNRGGNTIYF
J: TRBJ2-7; V: TRBV5-4; D: TRBD1; length: 15; size: -; DNA: TGTGCCAGCAGCCCGGGACAGGGGAGCTCCTACGAGCAGTACTTC; CDR3: CASSPGQGSSYEQYF
J: TRBJ2-5; V: TRBV5-4; D: TRBD2; length: 15; size: -; DNA: TGTGCCAGCAGCTTGTTAGCGGGGGTGCAAGAGACCCAGTACTTC; CDR3: CASSLLAGVQETQYF
J: TRBJ2-3; V: TRBV7-3; D: TRBD2; length: 14; size: -; DNA: TGTGCCAGCAGCGAGAGGACTAGGGAAGATACGCAGTATTTT; CDR3: CASSERTREDTQYF
J: TRBJ1-5; V: TRBV2; D: -; length: 14; size: -; DNA: TGTGCCAGCAGTGAAGCGCTCCCCGAACAGCCCCAGCATTTT; CDR3: CASSEALPEQPQHF
J: TRBJ1-2; V: TRBV28; D: TRBD1; length: 13; size: -; DNA: TGTGCCAGCTTCCGACGACAGGGGGATGGCTACACCTTC; CDR3: CASFRRQGDGYTF
J: TRBJ1-1; V: TRBV19; D: -; length: 13; size: -; DNA: TGTGCCAGTAGTATCCACAGCCTGACTGAAGCTTTCTTT; CDR3: CASSIHSLTEAFF
J: TRBJ2-7; V: TRBV9; D: -; length: 15; size: -; DNA: TGTGCCAGCAGCGTAGGAACCGCTAATTCTTACGAGCAGTACTTC; CDR3: CASSVGTANSYEQYF
J: TRBJ2-2; V: TRBV5-1; D: TRBD2; length: 16; size: -; DNA: TGCGCCAGCAGCCCCGGACTAGCGGGAGTAGTTGGGGAGCTGTTTTTT; CDR3: CASSPGLAGVVGELFF
J: TRBJ1-1; V: TRBV28; D: -; length: 11; size: -; DNA: TGTGCCATCGGCGGGAACACTGAAGCTTTCTTT; CDR3: CAIGGNTEAFF
J: TRBJ2-4; V: TRBV9; D: TRBD1; length: 13; size: -; DNA: TGTGCCAGCAGCTCCCGGACAGGGGGACTTCAGTACTTC; CDR3: CASSSRTGGLQYF
J: TRBJ2-7; V: TRBV29-1; D: TRBD1; length: 14; size: -; DNA: TGCAGCGTTCGAGTTGGGACAGGTAGCTACGAGCAGTACTTC; CDR3: CSVRVGTGSYEQYF
J: TRBJ1-5; V: TRBV28; D: -; length: 14; size: -; DNA: TGTGCCAGCAGTTCCGCGGGGGGGACCCAGCCCCAGCATTTT; CDR3: CASSSAGGTQPQHF
J: TRBJ1-3; V: TRBV6-5; D: TRBD1; length: 14; size: -; DNA: TGTGCCAGCAGGCCAGGGGGACCGCGCAACACCATATATTTT; CDR3: CASRPGGPRNTIYF
J: TRBJ2-3; V: TRBV23-1; D: -; length: 17; size: -; DNA: TGCGCCAGCATCTTCCCTTGCGTCCCAAGGCCCCCAGATACGCAGTATTTT; CDR3: CASIFPCVPRPPDTQYF
J: TRBJ1-2; V: TRBV6-5; D: -; length: 12; size: -; DNA: TGTGCCAGCAGTTTAGGGGGCTATGGCTACACCTTC; CDR3: CASSLGGYGYTF
J: TRBJ2-7; V: TRBV7-2; D: -; length: 14; size: -; DNA: TGTGCCAGCAGCGCCATGGAGGGGCCCTACGAGCAGTACTTC; CDR3: CASSAMEGPYEQYF
J: TRBJ2-3; V: TRBV6-5; D: TRBD1; length: 15; size: -; DNA: TGTGCCAGCAGTATGCAGGGGGCTAGCACAGATACGCAGTATTTT; CDR3: CASSMQGASTDTQYF
J: TRBJ1-5; V: TRBV28; D: -; length: 17; size: -; DNA: TGTGCCAGCAGTTCCGCAGCGCAGGGGAGAGGTTTTCAGCCCCAGCATTTT; CDR3: CASSSAAQGRGFQPQHF
J: TRBJ2-5; V: TRBV7-2; D: -; length: 14; size: -; DNA: TGTGCCAGCAGCTTCACCGGGCCCCGGGAGACCCAGTACTTC; CDR3: CASSFTGPRETQYF
J: TRBJ2-7; V: TRBV3-1/TRBV3-2; D: -; length: 14; size: -; DNA: TGTGCCAGCAGCCAAGTAGGGCCGGAGTCAGGGCAGTACTTC; CDR3: CASSQVGPESGQYF
J: TRBJ1-1; V: TRBV6-5; D: TRBD1; length: 14; size: -; DNA: TGTGCCAGCAGTTACGACAGGGCATTCACTGAAGCTTTCTTT; CDR3: CASSYDRAFTEAFF
J: TRBJ1-1; V: TRBV3-1/TRBV3-2; D: -; length: 12; size: -; DNA: TGTGCCAGCAGCCAGGCACGAGGACAAGCTTTCTTT; CDR3: CASSQARGQAFF
J: TRBJ2-7; V: TRBV7-2; D: -; length: 14; size: -; DNA: TGTGCCAGCAGCTTTCGACCCCCTCCCTACGAGCAGTACTTC; CDR3: CASSFRPPPYEQYF
J: TRBJ1-2; V: TRBV5-5; D: -; length: 12; size: -; DNA: TGTGCCAGCAGCGCGGACAGCTATGGCTACACCTTC; CDR3: CASSADSYGYTF
J: TRBJ2-2; V: TRBV28; D: -; length: 15; size: -; DNA: TGTGCCAGCAATCCTAGTTGGCCTCAGACCGGGGAGCTGTTTTTT; CDR3: CASNPSWPQTGELFF
J: TRBJ2-7; V: TRBV5-1; D: -; length: 14; size: -; DNA: TGCGCCAGCAGCTTAAAGGGTACACCCTACGAGCAGTACTTC; CDR3: CASSLKGTPYEQYF
J: TRBJ2-1; V: TRBV7-9; D: TRBD1; length: 17; size: -; DNA: TGTGCCAGCAGCTTAGATTATGGGACAGGGGCCTACAATGAGCAGTTCTTC; CDR3: CASSLDYGTGAYNEQFF
J: TRBJ1-1; V: TRBV28; D: -; length: 13; size: -; DNA: TGTGCCAGCAGTGTGGGGGGACGGACTGAAGCTTTCTTT; CDR3: CASSVGGRTEAFF
J: TRBJ1-1; V: TRBV27; D: TRBD1; length: 13; size: once; DNA: TGTGCCAGCACCAGGGGGCTGAACACTGAAGCTTTCTTT; CDR3: CASTRGLNTEAFF
J: TRBJ2-2; V: TRBV19; D: -; length: 14; size: -; DNA: TGTGCCACGCGTGGAGGGATGGGCACCGGGGAGCTGTTTTTT; CDR3: CATRGGMGTGELFF
J: TRBJ2-7; V: TRBV9; D: -; length: 11; size: -; DNA: TGTGCCAGCAGCCCCTACTACGAGCAGTACTTC; CDR3: CASSPYYEQYF
J: TRBJ1-2; V: TRBV27; D: -; length: 15; size: -; DNA: TGTGCCAGCAGTTTGATCGGCGGACCTAACTATGGCTACACCTTC; CDR3: CASSLIGGPNYGYTF
J: TRBJ2-7; V: TRBV7-2; D: TRBD2; length: 15; size: -; DNA: TGTGCCAGCAGCTTATCTCCTAGCGGGAGCCACGAGCAGTACTTC; CDR3: CASSLSPSGSHEQYF
J: TRBJ2-7; V: TRBV9; D: -; length: 13; size: -; DNA: TGTGCCAAATGGTTCAGTAAGTGCTACGAGCAGTACTTC; CDR3: CAKWFSKCYEQYF
J: TRBJ2-3; V: TRBV7-3; D: TRBD2; length: 14; size: -; DNA: TGTGCCAGCAGTAAAGCGGGAGGGACAGATACGCAGTATTTT; CDR3: CASSKAGGTDTQYF
J: TRBJ1-1; V: TRBV6-5; D: -; length: 15; size: -; DNA: TGTGCCAGCAGTTACGTACACCCAGGGAACACTGAAGCTTTCTTT; CDR3: CASSYVHPGNTEAFF
J: TRBJ2-7; V: TRBV7-9; D: -; length: 12; size: -; DNA: TGTGCCAGCAGCTTGGTCACCTACGAGCAGTACTTC; CDR3: CASSLVTYEQYF
J: TRBJ1-2; V: TRBV4-3; D: -; length: 14; size: -; DNA: TGCGCCAGCAGCCAATCCACAGTGACCTATGGCTACACCTTC; CDR3: CASSQSTVTYGYTF
J: TRBJ1-1; V: TRBV9; D: -; length: 13; size: -; DNA: TGTGCCAGCAGCGTAATGGGGAACACTGAAGCTTTCTTT; CDR3: CASSVMGNTEAFF
J: TRBJ1-1; V: TRBV27; D: -; length: 13; size: -; DNA: TGTGCCAGCTGGGGCCACGGGGGTATCGGGGCTTTCTTT; CDR3: CASWGHGGIGAFF
J: TRBJ1-3; V: TRBV5-1; D: -; length: 16; size: -; DNA: TGCGCCAGCAAGCTTGCCTACGGTAGCTCTGGAAACACCATATATTTT; CDR3: CASKLAYGSSGNTIYF
J: TRBJ2-1; V: TRBV9; D: -; length: 16; size: -; DNA: TGTGCCAGCAGCACAGGAAGCCCCAGCTCCTACAATGAGCAGTTCTTC; CDR3: CASSTGSPSSYNEQFF